Below are 24 T cell receptor beta chains sequenced from a single sample in a study of cytotoxic CD8 clonotypes in ibrutinib-treated CLL (dated by TCRdb to the early 2020s). This specimen's time point label, per the study, means: approximately eleven months on ibrutinib. The library was made by the immunoSEQ multiplex PCR assay. The immuneACCESS repertoire file appears here via TCRdb, limited to in-frame rearrangements. These files lack a portion of the clones; in checked studies, under half of the deficit traces to unresolved V genes, and the cause of the others is not known. In all, the sample holds around 97,000 clones, and almost 80% of those were seen once. The top ten clonotypes cover 32% of the sample. The sample consisted of PBMCs, taken after 12 months of ibrutinib treatment. These receptors were taken from a human donor with chronic lymphocytic leukemia.

This clone has a single count. V usage is TRBV6-6 and J usage is TRBJ1-2, with a tentative D call TRBD1 (5 bases). Germline V CDR1 and CDR2: MNHNY, SVGAGI (reference sequence). The CDR3 has 13 amino acids. Trimming pared 7 bases from V and 4 bases from J, leaving 13 bases between. The CDR3 reads CASTSGTGYGYTF. In DNA form, the CDR3 reads TGTGCCAGCACCTCCGGGACCGGCTATGGCTACACCTTC.

The chain combines TRBV19 with TRBJ2-5; 7 positions match TRBD1. CDR3 length: 14 amino acids. Germline trimming cut 5 bases from V and 2 bases from J; bases unmatched to any gene: 5. The germline V gene has CDR1 LNHDA and CDR2 SQIVND (reference sequence). The CDR3 loop reads CASSSRTGQETQYF. DNA of the CDR3: TGTGCCAGTAGTTCCCGGACAGGACAAGAGACCCAGTACTTC. The full variable domain, completed using reference TRBV19 and TRBJ2-5, is DGGITQSPKYLFRKEGQNVTLSCEQNLNHDAMYWYRQDPGQGLRLIYYSQIVNDFQKGDIAEGYSVSREKKESFPLTVTSAQKNPTAFYLCASSSRTGQETQYFGPGTRLLVL.

This clone was counted between two and nine times. This chain joins TRBV7-6 and TRBJ2-5; 9 bases align to TRBD1. V was clipped by 5 bases and J by 4 bases; unmatched bases: 11. The CDR3 is made up of 16 amino acids. CDR1 and CDR2 (germline): SGHVS, FNYEAQ. The CDR3 bases are TGTGCCAGCAGCCCAACGTCCGGGACAGGGAGAGAGACCCAGTACTTC. It translates to CASSPTSGTGRETQYF.

This clone was counted only a few times. The chain combines TRBV10-3 with TRBJ1-1, with TRBD1 matching 7 bases. Germline loops: CDR1 ENHRY, CDR2 SYGVKD. The CDR3 sequence is 13 residues long. Losses at the gene ends were 11 bases for V and 3 bases for J; bases not matched to a gene: 9. This chain's CDR3 is CAARATGDTEAFF. The CDR3 DNA follows: TGTGCCGCCCGCGCTACAGGGGACACTGAAGCTTTCTTT.

In nucleotides, the CDR3 is TGTGCCAGCAGTGACCCTGGACATCTAGCCAAAAACATTCAGTACTTC. Protein sequence: CASSDPGHLAKNIQYF. This chain connects TRBV6-1 to TRBJ2-4; a possible D gene is TRBD1 (5 bases). CDR1 is MNHNS, CDR2 SASEGT, per germline. Between the trimmed V and J ends, which lost 3 bases and 0 bases, there was a span of 12 bases. The CDR3 runs to 16 residues.

The gene calls are TRBV5-1 and TRBJ2-5; a weak D match, TRBD1 (6 bases). This CDR3 is 15 amino acids long. CDR1 and CDR2 from the germline V gene are SGHRS and YFSETQ. V was trimmed by 2 bases and J by 3 bases, leaving 14 bases between them. Written as DNA, the CDR3 is TGCGCCAGCAGCTTCGCCGGGACATCAGAAGAGACCCAGTACTTC. Translated: CASSFAGTSEETQYF.

The chain has TRBV7-3 and TRBJ2-3, with 11 bases that match TRBD2. V was pared by 6 bases and J by 2 bases, with 10 bases of the junction left unmatched. Germline CDR1 and CDR2: SGHTA and FQGTGA. There are 17 residues in the CDR3. This CDR3 reads CASSSLRLAGTTDTQYF. The CDR3 region has the DNA TGTGCCAGCAGTTCCCTCCGACTAGCGGGGACCACAGATACGCAGTATTTT.

The gene calls are TRBV2 and TRBJ1-2; tentatively, D is TRBD1 (6 bases). V was clipped by 3 bases and J by 8 bases, with 13 bases between them. This CDR3 contains 13 residues. Germline-derived CDR1 and CDR2 are SNHLY and FYNNEI. The CDR3 DNA sequence: TGTGCCAGCAGTGAGGGGGGGGCTACAGGCTACACCTTC. It translates to CASSEGGATGYTF. Based on the CDR3 plus reference TRBV2 and TRBJ1-2, the full variable domain is EPEVTQTPSHQVTQMGQEVILRCVPISNHLYFYWYRQILGQKVEFLVSFYNNEISEKSEIFDDQFSVERPDGSNFTLKIRSTKLEDSAMYFCASSEGGATGYTFGSGTRLTVV.

J is TRBJ2-7 and V is TRBV6-5; TRBD1 is a possible D gene (5 bases). The length of the CDR3 is 14 residues. Trimming took 2 bases from V and 2 from J, leaving 10 bases between them. CDR1 is MNHEY and CDR2 is SVGAGI in the germline V gene. CDR3 in amino acids: CASSYTPRAYEQYF. The CDR3 region has the DNA TGTGCCAGCAGTTACACCCCCAGGGCCTACGAGCAGTACTTC.

This clone has a single count. The J gene is TRBJ1-4, the V gene TRBV12-5; D is unclear. V lost 7 bases and J 7 bases, leaving 16 bases between the germline ends. This CDR3 has 14 amino acids. Germline lookup yields CDR1 LGHNT and CDR2 FRNRAP. In nucleotides, the CDR3 is TGTGCTAGTGACGGAACCGGAACGGGTGAAAAACTGTTTTTT. This codes for CASDGTGTGEKLFF.

V and J are TRBV10-2 and TRBJ1-1, with a weak D call TRBD1 (6 bases). This CDR3 is built from 12 residues. V was shortened by 8 bases and J by 4 bases, with 11 bases between the two germline ends. Germline assignment: CDR1 WSHSY and CDR2 SAAADI. The CDR3 DNA is TGCGCCAGCGGTAGGGGGTTCACTGAAGCTTTCTTT. Its translation: CASGRGFTEAFF.

This sequence joins TRBV9 and TRBJ2-2; D is unresolved. This CDR3 has 15 residues. The V gene's germline CDR1 is SGDLS and CDR2 YYNGEE. V lost 0 bases and J 2 bases, leaving 8 bases between the germline ends. CDR3 DNA sequence: TGTGCCAGCAGCGTAGGCCCCACCAACACCGGGGAGCTGTTTTTT. Its protein product is CASSVGPTNTGELFF.

V usage is TRBV5-4 and J usage is TRBJ2-1, with no clear D. Deletions cut 4 bases from V and 8 bases from J, with 16 bases between. Germline V CDR1 and CDR2: SGHNT, YYREEE (reference sequence). The CDR3 loop spans 14 amino acids. The DNA for the CDR3 is TGTGCCAGCAGCCCTGGGGTGAGTCTAGATGAGCAGTTCTTC. Protein sequence: CASSPGVSLDEQFF.

This chain uses TRBV4-1 with TRBJ2-3; TRBD2 matches 8 bases. The CDR3 sequence is 14 residues long. The germline gives CDR1 MGHRA, CDR2 YSYEKL. J gave up 11 bases and V 0 bases, and 7 bases lay outside the gene matches. This CDR3 is CASSQDPGTREQYF. The DNA of the CDR3 is TGCGCCAGCAGCCAAGATCCCGGGACTAGGGAGCAGTATTTT.

The V call is TRBV15, the J call TRBJ1-1; tentatively, D is TRBD1 (5 bases). The CDR3 has 15 residues. The germline V gene has CDR1 LNHNV and CDR2 YYDKDF (reference sequence). Trimming took off 3 bases at V and 4 bases at J, with 15 bases between the two ends. For the CDR3, the DNA is TGTGCCACCAGCAGGAGCTCCAGGGATATCACTGAAGCTTTCTTT. The encoded protein is CATSRSSRDITEAFF.

V gene TRBV7-9 combines with J gene TRBJ2-2; 8 positions agree with TRBD1. Losses at the gene ends were 5 bases for V and 4 bases for J; bases not matched to a gene: 6. The CDR3 contains 15 residues. Germline CDR1 and CDR2: SEHNR and FQNEAQ (reference sequence). In DNA form, the CDR3 reads TGTGCCAGCAGCGGCCGACAGGGGACCACCGGGGAGCTGTTTTTT. Translation gives CASSGRQGTTGELFF.

A few counts support this clone. This chain connects TRBV6-6 to TRBJ2-2; 8 positions agree with TRBD1. CDR1 is MNHNY, CDR2 SVGAGI, per germline (reference sequence). Losses at the gene ends were 4 bases for V and 7 bases for J; bases not matched to a gene: 11. The CDR3 runs 16 residues. The CDR3 DNA reads TGTGCCAGCAGTTTTACGCGGACAGGGATGAGCGGGGAGCTGTTTTTT. It encodes CASSFTRTGMSGELFF.

The rearrangement links TRBV4-2 to TRBJ2-3; D not resolved. The germline V and J ends were trimmed by 4 bases and 0 bases, with 5 bases remaining between them. The CDR3 runs 13 residues. The germline V gene encodes CDR1 LGHNA and CDR2 YNFKEQ. The CDR3 bases are TGTGCCAGCAGCCCCCCGAGCACAGATACGCAGTATTTT. As protein: CASSPPSTDTQYF.

V usage is TRBV7-9 and J usage is TRBJ1-4; D is unresolved. Deletions cut 6 bases from V and 7 bases from J, with 15 bases between. Per germline, CDR1 SEHNR and CDR2 FQNEAQ (reference sequence). This CDR3 is built from 14 residues. CDR3 in DNA: TGTGCCAGCAGTGACGGAGGTTTGACTGAAAAACTGTTTTTT. It translates to CASSDGGLTEKLFF.

The rearrangement links TRBV5-6 to TRBJ2-7, with 8 positions matching TRBD2. CDR3 length: 15 residues. Trimming took 6 bases from V and 1 from J; bases not matched to a gene: 9. Germline values: CDR1 SGHDT, CDR2 YYEEEE. The chain's CDR3 is CASTSPGTSSYEQYF. The DNA for the CDR3 is TGTGCCAGCACCTCCCCCGGGACTAGTTCCTACGAGCAGTACTTC.

This chain's CDR3 is CASSLDSFNEKLFF. The CDR3 DNA sequence: TGCGCCAGCAGCTTGGATAGTTTTAATGAAAAACTGTTTTTT. This chain joins TRBV5-1 and TRBJ1-4; D call uncertain. The V and J ends lost 0 bases and 4 bases respectively, with 7 bases between them. This CDR3 is 14 amino acids long. Germline CDR1 is SGHRS and CDR2 is YFSETQ.

The gene calls are TRBV19 and TRBJ1-6; D is ambiguous. The CDR3 contains 16 residues. Germline V gene sequence: CDR1 LNHDA, CDR2 SQIVND (reference sequence). V was clipped by 3 bases and J by 7 bases, with 16 bases between them. The CDR3 sequence: CASSITQIEWNSPLHF. DNA for the CDR3: TGTGCCAGTAGTATCACACAGATCGAATGGAATTCACCCCTCCACTTT.

The J gene is TRBJ2-5, the V gene TRBV7-2, with 9 bases fitting TRBD1. This CDR3 has 15 amino acids. Germline CDR1 is SGHTA and CDR2 is FQGNSA. The ends lost 2 bases at V and 2 bases at J; junction bases unmatched: 3. In DNA form, the CDR3 reads TGTGCCAGCAGCTTACTGGGACAGGGACAAGAGACCCAGTACTTC. Translated, it gives CASSLLGQGQETQYF.

This chain joins TRBV11-2 and TRBJ2-3, with D possibly being TRBD2 (5 bases). V was pared by 2 bases and J by 3 bases, with 6 bases between. This CDR3 spans 13 amino acids. CDR1 and CDR2 (germline): SGHAT, FQNNGV. As DNA, the CDR3 is TGTGCCAGCAGCTTAAGGAGGACAGATACGCAGTATTTT. This gives the protein CASSLRRTDTQYF.